This T cell receptor (beta chain) comes out of a study of cytomegalovirus exposure and HLA in healthy donors (dated by TCRdb to 2016 to 2017). Regarding the research as a whole: An earlier analysis of fewer than 750 of the donors reported approximately 260 Gb of sequence data and 95 million to 120 million unique TCR beta sequences obtained from roughly 170 million T cells. An early release that covered 500 to 800 HLA-typed donors contained about 290 gigabases of sequencing data and around 85 million unique TCR sequences. Among the roughly 380 genotyped donors, approximately 77% belonged to the genetic ancestry cluster associated with self-reported Caucasian donors. The study aimed to test whether signatures of past pathogen exposure could be identified by cataloging public T cell receptors. Using immunosequencing, the study profiled T cell repertoires from 500 to 800 subjects and related those repertoires to cytomegalovirus serostatus. Besides the first cohort of approximately 710 subjects, a separate validation cohort made up of over a hundred different subjects was used. High-throughput TCR immunosequencing, statistical association of individual TCRs with disease status, and machine learning were combined to predict cytomegalovirus infection status. A later analysis re-examined previously published TCR beta repertoires from 500 to 700 donors and added high-resolution HLA genotyping to investigate patterns of TCR occurrence. In the later analysis, no new phenotypic data were used to find candidate immune exposures; instead, reliance was placed on TCR beta sequences and their occurrence across donors. To decide whether each TCR beta V gene segment behaved as functional or pseudogenic, an earlier analysis of over 500 of the donors relied on high-throughput TCR beta sequencing. Donor age, sex, ethnicity and CMV serostatus were compiled together with the repertoire data. A later genetic analysis took genome-wide SNP genotypes for about 65% of the 666 donors and used that subset as a discovery cohort. Every repertoire in the discovery cohort had been generated on one and the same sequencing platform. HLA typing covered class I and class II loci at four-digit resolution. The number of typed donors differed by locus: about 620-640 for A, B, C, DRB1 and DQB1; approximately 520 for DQA1; over 600 for DPA1; and some 470 for DPB1. Four to six DR-DQ haplotypes were handled as single units for association and clustering, since linkage in the cohort was strong. Among about 390 genotyped donors of the cohort, an average of around 240,000 unique TCR beta nucleotide sequences were sequenced per donor, roughly 20% of them non-productive.

In total, over 600 healthy bone marrow donors made up the cohort. Cohort members were all nominally healthy when sampled, although unrecorded immune exposures were likely present. The donor tested CMV seronegative, placing the donor among the 352 seronegative members of the cohort. A peripheral blood sample was collected from each donor, and TCR beta sequencing was performed on peripheral blood mononuclear cells. Genomic DNA extraction from the blood cell samples was performed with the Qiagen DNeasy Blood Extraction Kit. Reading from cysteine to phenylalanine, the CDR3 counts 14 amino acids. This entry keeps only the CDR3 DNA: 42 bases, framed from base 1. The germline V gene gives CDR1 as SGHRS and CDR2 as YFSETQ. V loses 1 base, J loses 1 base, and the germline ends lie 9 bases apart. Concerning this clone: What antigen it recognizes has not been identified. Per-base quality was not reported, and no clone a single base away is much larger than it.

The protocol used for the library was the immunoSEQ multiplex PCR assay. For the multiplex PCR, a mixture combining 60 forward primers for TCR Vbeta segments and 13 reverse primers for TCR Jbeta segments was used. A multiplex PCR assay on genomic DNA amplified the CDR3 region of rearranged TCR beta genes. The Illumina HiSeq System was used to sequence the amplified TCR beta libraries as 87-base-pair reads. From the authors' description of their analysis: In a later analysis, tens of millions of unique TCR beta chains were counted across the roughly 610 repertoires, and around 10 million of these chains were shared by at least two donors. Raw reads were error-corrected and collapsed into unique sequences with a nearest-neighbor algorithm that merged closely related sequences to remove PCR and sequencing errors. Alignment of CDR3 sequences to IMGT reference sequences was used to assign V, D and J gene segments. For a sequence to be retained, a match of at least six nucleotides was required to both a V gene segment and a J gene segment. A rearrangement counted as productive if the CDR3 had no stop codons and remained in frame with V and J, and every other rearrangement counted as non-productive. CDR3 was defined according to IMGT convention as the region running from the second conserved V-encoded cysteine to the conserved J-encoded phenylalanine. The earlier analysis of about 500 of the donors excluded sequences that lacked an unambiguous match to a single V gene segment. An earlier analysis of 587 of the donors called V segments functional above 56.7% productive rearrangements and segregating when the between-donor standard deviation exceeded 5%. A statistical classification framework was developed to diagnose cytomegalovirus status using the catalog of TCR beta chain sequences. In a later analysis, TCR nucleotide sequences were compared against IMGT/GENE-DB human TR gene sequences so that V and J genes could be assigned. A later analysis assigned CDR3 sequences and most-parsimonious VDJ recombination scenarios with the TCRdist pipeline. In a later analysis, every TCR beta chain was defined by the combination of its CDR3 amino acid sequence and its V-gene family, and reads without a unique V-gene family were dropped. In a later analysis, nearly 600 highly shared, low-generation-probability nucleotide sequences were removed to address suspected cross-contamination and a sequencing artifact. In a later analysis, a clonal expansion index was calculated for each public chain from normalized within-repertoire ranks of inferred template counts. Generation probabilities in a later analysis came from a VDJ recombination model fitted to out-of-frame rearrangements, and those results were checked against IGoR. Hypergeometric tests were used in a later analysis to score TCR-TCR, TCR-HLA and TCR-CMV co-occurrence, with a repertoire-size bias correction applied to the TCR pairs. In a later analysis, false discovery rates were estimated by permuting HLA or CMV assignments 20 times. A later analysis grouped co-occurring TCRs with DBSCAN, adding TCRdist sequence similarity when clustering within HLA-allele-positive subsets. Repertoires with fewer than 30,000 or more than 120,000 public chains were left out of co-occurrence clustering, as were five repertoires with anomalous nucleotide sharing. This immuneACCESS table, as held by TCRdb, lists in-frame sequences with V and J called but not all clones. Of the missing ones, under half trace to an unresolved V gene in checked studies; the others have no known cause. That table supplies the V and J calls and clone size; D and trimming were determined from the DNA. The sample table contains about 200,000 clones; only one count was recorded for 65% to 85% of them. The ten top clones hold 1.7% of the sample.

General findings and caveats noted by the study authors: When HLA alleles, especially DR and DQ, strongly co-occurred, attributing TCR associations to individual alleles was difficult. Compared with equally common non-associated chains, HLA-associated TCR beta chains in a later analysis were more clonally expanded and had lower generation probabilities. Over 15 rarely observed V segments, including chromosome 9 orphons, were excluded from the earlier analysis of approximately 600 of the donors because counts were too low. Linkage disequilibrium might explain the correlated functional status among segregating V segments, but an unknown experimental factor could not be ruled out. V-gene and J-gene trimming of TCR beta chains was associated with a missense DCLRE1C variant in a later genetic analysis, and the association was replicated in an independent cohort. In a later genetic analysis, fewer N-insertions in productive TCRs were reported among donors in an Asian-associated ancestry cluster than the roughly 670-donor mean. A total of around 150 TCR beta chains were listed by the study as associated with cytomegalovirus. The classifier was reported to diagnose cytomegalovirus status with high specificity and sensitivity in both the original and validation cohorts. Presence/absence analyses assumed roughly uniform sequencing depth across donors, an assumption that may not hold. Because some donors lacked HLA typing at each locus, the association tests relied only on the typed subset. In vitro tests confirmed that a few of the cytomegalovirus-associated TCR beta chains recognize cytomegalovirus antigens. CMV serostatus was the only immune exposure information available for the cohort. Because the 87-base-pair reads could not distinguish some IMGT-functional V segments, including TRBV6-2 and TRBV6-3, those segments were excluded. Broadly in line with IMGT annotations, most TCR beta V segments showed up in productive rearrangements about 87% or about 30% of the time in an earlier analysis of several hundred of the donors. A further reported finding was that TCR beta sequences accurately predicted the HLA-A and HLA-B alleles for most subjects in the first cohort. A later analysis associated about 18,000 TCR beta sequences with specific HLA alleles at a false discovery rate of 0.05. Most TCR sequences were observed very rarely across donors, whereas some public TCRs were present in many individuals. A later analysis reported that several top co-occurrence clusters appeared linked to parvovirus B19, influenza, CMV and Epstein-Barr virus. In this cohort, only TCR beta chains were sequenced, and detectable features were limited by the absence of alpha or paired-chain data. The sequencing pipeline was judged likely to have produced a cluster of highly shared sequence variants as a technical artifact. According to a later analysis, TCR association rates differed among HLA loci, with DRB1 alleles showing the most associated TCRs and HLA-C alleles showing the fewest. According to the authors, the approach could potentially be generalized to other disease states and immunological phenotypes. A later analysis found that most CMV-associated TCR beta chains appeared HLA-restricted, with HLA associations seemingly driven largely by CMV exposure.

The clonotype comes from a man aged 50-60 years in good health and CMV-seronegative. The receptor chain draws on TRBV5-1 and TRBJ2-7; tentative D gene TRBD1, with 6 bases matching. Sequencing was done on a sample of PBMCs. The DNA sequence reads TGCGCCAGCAGCTTGCAACAGGGTTCCTACGAGCAGTACTTC. Protein translation: CASSLQQGSYEQYF. Joined to the reference TRBV5-1 and TRBJ2-7 proteins, this CDR3 gives the full variable domain: KAGVTQTPRYLIKTRGQQVTLSCSPISGHRSVSWYQQTPGQGLQFLFEYFSETQRNKGNFPGRFSGRQFSNSRSEMNVSTLELGDSALYLCASSLQQGSYEQYFGPGTRLTVT.